Listed below are T cell receptor beta chains from one sample, sequenced in a study of blood T cell repertoires in COVID-19. Sequencing used immunoSEQ multiplex PCR; TCRdb keeps in-frame clones, though not all of them. This repertoire shows 150,000 to 200,000 clones, 86% found once; its top ten account for roughly 8.6%. Material: peripheral blood. These receptors were obtained from a man aged 55 to 70 with acute or convalescent COVID-19. CDR3s include the opening cysteine and the closing phenylalanine or tryptophan. A D gene is named only where the DNA matches it firmly. Clone size is stated in some rows and not others, as once, few, many or a class when expanded.

size,D,V,J,CDR3,DNA
.,.,TRBV6-6,TRBJ1-1,CASSLGGEGNTEAFF,TGTGCCAGCAGTTTAGGGGGTGAGGGAAACACTGAAGCTTTCTTT
.,TRBD2,TRBV15,TRBJ2-5,CATSRASGSGTQYF,TGTGCCACCAGCAGGGCTAGCGGGAGCGGGACCCAGTACTTC
.,TRBD1,TRBV5-1,TRBJ1-1,CASNRDSHMNTEAFF,TGCGCCAGCAACCGGGACAGCCATATGAACACTGAAGCTTTCTTT
.,.,TRBV2,TRBJ1-1,CASSKHLNTEAFF,TGTGCCAGCAGCAAACATTTGAACACTGAAGCTTTCTTT
.,TRBD2,TRBV14,TRBJ2-1,CASSPSPGLAEYPPYNEQFF,TGTGCCAGCAGCCCATCCCCGGGGCTAGCGGAATATCCTCCGTACAATGAGCAGTTCTTC
.,TRBD2,TRBV7-8,TRBJ2-1,CASIPYGAGERREQFF,TGTGCCAGCATCCCATACGGGGCGGGAGAGAGGCGTGAGCAGTTCTTC
.,.,TRBV6-5,TRBJ1-1,CASSPWVGVNTKAFF,TGTGCCAGCAGTCCGTGGGTAGGGGTGAACACTAAAGCTTTCTTT
.,TRBD1,TRBV28,TRBJ1-5,CASSYMDRNQPQHF,TGTGCCAGCAGTTACATGGACAGGAATCAGCCCCAGCATTTT
once,TRBD2,TRBV3-1/TRBV3-2,TRBJ2-7,CASSPFAGLALSYEQYF,TGTGCCAGCAGCCCCTTCGCGGGACTAGCGTTATCCTACGAGCAGTACTTC
few,.,TRBV6-4,TRBJ2-3,CASSRSRNTDTQYF,TGTGCCAGCAGTAGGTCTAGAAACACAGATACGCAGTATTTT
.,.,TRBV28,TRBJ2-7,CASSPPYEQYF,TGTGCCAGCAGTCCCCCATACGAGCAGTACTTC
.,.,TRBV5-1,TRBJ1-1,CASSQDTGETEAFF,TGCGCCAGCAGCCAGGACACCGGAGAAACTGAAGCTTTCTTT
.,.,TRBV5-4,TRBJ1-1,CASSLVRDTEAFF,TGTGCCAGCAGCTTGGTCCGGGACACTGAAGCTTTCTTT
.,TRBD1,TRBV6-1,TRBJ1-6,CASSDGTGGSPLHF,TGTGCCAGCAGTGACGGGACAGGGGGTTCACCCCTCCACTTT
few,TRBD1,TRBV4-2,TRBJ1-5,CASSQDFRGDQPQHF,TGTGCCAGCAGCCAAGATTTCAGGGGGGATCAGCCCCAGCATTTT
.,TRBD1,TRBV6-5,TRBJ1-5,CASRLTGVGNQPQHF,TGTGCCAGCAGATTAACAGGGGTCGGCAATCAGCCCCAGCATTTT
.,TRBD2,TRBV19,TRBJ2-3,CASSIDMVAGEDTQYF,TGTGCCAGTAGTATAGATATGGTAGCGGGAGAGGACACGCAGTATTTT
.,.,TRBV27,TRBJ2-7,CASIWGPHSLPHEQYF,TGTGCCAGCATTTGGGGCCCACATTCCCTCCCTCACGAGCAGTACTTC
.,.,TRBV7-9,TRBJ1-6,CASSQAGSGDSPLHF,TGTGCCAGCAGCCAGGCCGGCTCCGGGGATTCACCCCTCCACTTT
.,.,TRBV7-9,TRBJ1-2,CASSPQGSQRRYTF,TGTGCCAGCAGCCCCCAGGGGAGCCAGAGGCGCTACACCTTC
once,TRBD1,TRBV7-8,TRBJ2-7,CASAGTGPYEQYF,TGTGCCAGCGCCGGGACAGGACCCTACGAGCAGTACTTC
.,TRBD1,TRBV27,TRBJ2-7,CASSGTGPYEQYF,TGTGCCAGCAGCGGGACAGGGCCCTACGAGCAGTACTTC
.,TRBD1,TRBV19,TRBJ1-5,CASSSRRQGPGRSNQPQHF,TGTGCCAGTAGCTCGAGACGACAGGGGCCGGGGCGCAGCAATCAGCCCCAGCATTTT
.,.,TRBV18,TRBJ2-7,CASSPPDEEGAWNF,TGTGCCAGCTCACCCCCCGACGAGGAAGGGGCCTGGAACTTC
.,.,TRBV6-5,TRBJ2-1,CASKVAAPYNEQFF,TGTGCCAGCAAGGTAGCGGCCCCCTACAATGAGCAGTTCTTC
.,.,TRBV13,TRBJ1-5,CASSLGFTGQPQHF,TGTGCCAGCAGCTTAGGCTTTACGGGACAGCCCCAGCATTTT
.,TRBD1,TRBV18,TRBJ1-1,CASSLGQGAYTEAFF,TGTGCCAGCTCACTGGGACAGGGGGCTTACACTGAAGCTTTCTTT
.,TRBD2,TRBV11-2,TRBJ2-7,CASSGGLAEAYEQYF,TGTGCCAGCAGCGGGGGACTAGCGGAGGCCTACGAGCAGTACTTC
.,TRBD1,TRBV2,TRBJ1-5,CASSEQGDQPQHF,TGTGCCAGCAGTGAGCAGGGGGATCAGCCCCAGCATTTT
.,.,TRBV27,TRBJ1-4,CASRVQATNEKLFF,TGTGCCAGCAGGGTTCAGGCAACTAATGAAAAACTGTTTTTT
.,.,TRBV13,TRBJ1-2,CASSLGPSHDRGGYTF,TGTGCCAGCAGCCTTGGGCCTTCCCATGACCGGGGGGGCTACACCTTC
once,.,TRBV9,TRBJ1-5,CASSVSGGGNQPQHF,TGTGCCAGCAGCGTATCCGGGGGAGGCAATCAGCCCCAGCATTTT
.,TRBD1,TRBV5-1,TRBJ1-2,CASSHGQVAGYTF,TGCGCCAGCAGCCATGGACAGGTGGCTGGCTACACCTTC
.,.,TRBV19,TRBJ2-1,CASRIEGVGPQFF,TGTGCCAGTAGAATTGAGGGAGTCGGCCCGCAGTTCTTC
.,.,TRBV27,TRBJ2-2,CASSLFPDSYDANTGELFF,TGTGCCAGCAGTTTATTCCCGGACAGTTACGACGCGAACACCGGGGAGCTGTTTTTT
.,TRBD2,TRBV11-2,TRBJ2-7,CASSLDPLTSGEQYF,TGTGCCAGCAGCTTAGACCCCCTTACTAGCGGCGAGCAGTACTTC
.,TRBD1,TRBV7-9,TRBJ1-1,CASSERQGNTEAFF,TGTGCCAGCAGCGAAAGACAGGGGAACACTGAAGCTTTCTTT
once,.,TRBV5-1,TRBJ2-1,CASSVLPDSNEQFF,TGCGCCAGCAGCGTACTGCCCGACAGCAATGAGCAGTTCTTC
.,.,TRBV29-1,TRBJ2-7,CSVGQGFSYEQYF,TGCAGCGTTGGGCAGGGGTTCTCCTACGAGCAGTACTTC
.,TRBD2,TRBV14,TRBJ2-1,CASSQLRLAGRNEQFF,TGTGCCAGCAGCCAACTCAGACTAGCGGGTCGGAATGAGCAGTTCTTC
.,TRBD1,TRBV5-5,TRBJ1-5,CASSFGVRGGNQPQHF,TGTGCCAGCAGCTTTGGGGTCAGGGGGGGCAATCAGCCCCAGCATTTT
.,TRBD2,TRBV5-8,TRBJ2-1,CASSPPGLAGDLYNEQFF,TGTGCCAGCAGCCCCCCGGGACTAGCGGGAGACCTATACAATGAGCAGTTCTTC
.,TRBD1,TRBV5-1,TRBJ2-1,CASSLGGTGQNEQFF,TGCGCCAGCAGCTTGGGCGGGACAGGACAAAATGAGCAGTTCTTC
.,.,TRBV2,TRBJ2-1,CASSEGGGYNEQFF,TGTGCCAGCAGTGAAGGCGGAGGCTACAATGAGCAGTTCTTC
.,TRBD2,TRBV2,TRBJ2-2,CASSEVLTSGAGELFF,TGTGCCAGCAGTGAAGTTTTAACTAGCGGGGCCGGGGAGCTGTTTTTT
.,.,TRBV7-9,TRBJ1-2,CASSRAHGSYYGYTF,TGTGCCAGCAGCCGCGCACACGGGTCTTACTATGGCTACACCTTC